This T cell receptor beta chain was retrieved from a study of type 1 regulatory T cells (TCRdb year 2021). About the investigation overall: An in vitro protocol by which a Tr1-enriched, alloantigen-specific CD4 T cell product named T-allo10 was generated was characterized in the study. T-allo10 was being tested clinically in patients with hematological malignancies who were undergoing allogeneic hematopoietic stem cell transplantation.

Sequencing was performed on an Illumina MiSeq. TCRdb reworked the public reads: Q25 trimming with fastp, MiXCR clone assembly, productive beta chains retained. Rows with one shared CDR3 protein collapse into an entry with the most common genes and DNA. The sample yields approximately 14,000 distinct CDR3 sequences; around 13% were counted once. Approximately 15% of the sample belongs to the ten largest clones. This clonotype was counted only a few times. Its antigen remains unidentified. Per-base quality was not reported, and no clone a single base away is much larger than it. A distance of 14 bases separates the germline ends of V and J, which lose 4 bases and 1 base respectively. Sequences SGHRS (CDR1) and YFSETQ (CDR2) are obtained from the germline V gene. Including cysteine and phenylalanine, the CDR3 has 15 amino acids. Just CDR3 DNA is preserved here, 45 bases in frame from base 1.

The rearrangement combines TRBV5-1 with TRBJ2-5, and perhaps TRBD2 as D gene, on 6 matching bases. The clonotype comes from a human donor in good health. The sample comprised cultured T cells, either the whole culture or a sorted T cell fraction (not recorded which). The base sequence is TGCGCCAGCAGCCTGGGGTTGGGGGGCCAAGAGACCCAGTACTTC. Protein translation: CASSLGLGGQETQYF.